Included here is one TCR beta chain sequence, with context. The data belong to a study of post-analysis software for immune sequencing data. Unique molecular identifiers were built into the TCR beta cDNA libraries. TCRdb re-called the PCR reads through MiXCR, storing one row per CDR3 protein. This sample has about 500,000 distinct CDR3 sequences, with 45% found just once. Sequences were obtained from blood. The sequence came from a girl aged 5 to 17 with multiple sclerosis.

The CDR3 loop is CASSHRLAGGPPDEQYF. The CDR3 coding sequence is TGCGCCAGCAGCCACCGACTAGCGGGAGGGCCGCCAGACGAGCAGTACTTC. V usage is TRBV5-1 and J usage is TRBJ2-7; TRBD2 aligns across 14 bases. Germline V CDR1 and CDR2: SGHRS, YFSETQ. The CDR3 spans 17 residues. V trimming: 4 bases; J trimming: 5 bases; junction bases outside the gene matches: 11.